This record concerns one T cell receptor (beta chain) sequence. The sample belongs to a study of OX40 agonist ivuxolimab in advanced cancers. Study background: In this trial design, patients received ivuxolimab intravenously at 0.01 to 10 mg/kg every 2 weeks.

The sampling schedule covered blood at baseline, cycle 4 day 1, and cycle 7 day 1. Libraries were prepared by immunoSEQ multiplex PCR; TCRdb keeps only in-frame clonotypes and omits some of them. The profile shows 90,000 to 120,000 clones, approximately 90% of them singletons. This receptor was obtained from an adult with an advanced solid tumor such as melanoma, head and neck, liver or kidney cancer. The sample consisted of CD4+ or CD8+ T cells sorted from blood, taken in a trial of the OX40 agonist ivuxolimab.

The CDR3 region has the DNA TGTGCCAGCAGCTTCGGGACAGTGTCCTATGGCTACACCTTC. Translation: CASSFGTVSYGYTF. V is TRBV13 and J is TRBJ1-2; 7 bases match TRBD1. Germline V gene lookup returns CDR1 PRHDT and CDR2 FYEKMQ (reference sequence). CDR3 length: 14 residues. Trimming cost V 3 bases and J 4 bases; bases outside gene matches: 5.